These 18 T cell receptor beta chains were all obtained from the same sample, sequenced in a study of blood T cell repertoires in COVID-19. Clones were sequenced by immunoSEQ multiplex PCR, and TCRdb holds only the in-frame ones, with some missing. The sample holds around 310,000 clones, around 91% seen once. Sample: peripheral blood. Every receptor here comes from a woman in her 40s with COVID-19, enrolled during active disease.

This clone was detected once. The chain combines TRBV28 with TRBJ1-1, with 7 bases matching TRBD1. V lost 3 bases, J lost 11 bases, and 6 bases stayed unmatched. Germline CDR1 reads MDHEN; CDR2 reads SYDVKM. There are 12 residues in the CDR3. The CDR3: CASSFLGQEAFF. The CDR3 DNA is TGTGCCAGCAGTTTCCTCGGACAGGAGGCTTTCTTT.

The chain couples TRBV6-2 or TRBV6-3 to TRBJ2-2; 10 nucleotides line up with TRBD2. The CDR3 length is 15 residues. Germline lookup yields CDR1 MNHEY and CDR2 SVGEGT. V lost 5 bases, J lost 6 bases, and 6 bases stayed unmatched. CDR3 region: CASSRLAGESGELFF. In DNA, the CDR3 is TGTGCCAGCAGTCGGCTAGCGGGAGAATCCGGGGAGCTGTTTTTT.

The chain links TRBV5-4 to TRBJ1-4, with D uncertain. CDR1 SGHNT and CDR2 YYREEE come from the germline V gene (reference sequence). Trimming took off 7 bases at V and 0 bases at J, with 7 bases between the two ends. The CDR3 has 13 amino acids. DNA of the CDR3: TGTGCCAGCTGGCTGACAACTAATGAAAAACTGTTTTTT. It encodes CASWLTTNEKLFF.

V usage is TRBV5-1 and J usage is TRBJ1-1; TRBD1 agrees at 8 bases. V was clipped by 4 bases and J by 3 bases; unmatched bases: 5. In germline, CDR1 is SGHRS, CDR2 YFSETQ. This CDR3 is built from 14 residues. The CDR3 spells CASSKGQGDTEAFF. The CDR3 DNA sequence: TGCGCCAGCAGCAAAGGACAGGGAGACACTGAAGCTTTCTTT.

The J gene is TRBJ2-7, the V gene TRBV27; TRBD1 agrees at 7 bases. Germline-derived CDR1 and CDR2 are MNHEY and SMNVEV (reference sequence). The CDR3 contains 14 residues. V gave up 5 bases and J gave up 4 bases; unmatched junction bases: 8. The CDR3 is CASSPDRAAYEQYF. The CDR3 bases are TGTGCCAGCAGTCCAGACAGGGCTGCTTACGAGCAGTACTTC.

J is TRBJ1-2 and V is TRBV28; the D gene is possibly TRBD1 (6 bases). The CDR3 consists of 13 residues. Germline CDR1 and CDR2: MDHEN and SYDVKM. Trimming took off 2 bases at V and 8 bases at J, with 12 bases between the two ends. The CDR3 reads CASSLTGGRGYTF. In nucleotides, the CDR3 is TGTGCCAGCAGTTTAACGGGGGGCAGAGGCTACACCTTC.

The V call is TRBV28, the J call TRBJ1-4; no reliable D call. From germline, CDR1 is MDHEN and CDR2 SYDVKM. V lost 6 bases to trimming and J lost 4 bases, with 15 bases between them. The CDR3 covers 15 residues. This CDR3 is CASSPLWGDNEKLFF. CDR3 DNA: TGTGCCAGCAGCCCTCTGTGGGGAGATAATGAAAAACTGTTTTTT. The entire variable domain, with the rest obtained from reference TRBV28 and TRBJ1-4, is as follows: DVKVTQSSRYLVKRTGEKVFLECVQDMDHENMFWYRQDPGLGLRLIYFSYDVKMKEKGDIPEGYSVSREKKERFSLILESASTNQTSMYLCASSPLWGDNEKLFFGSGTQLSVL.

V usage is TRBV18 and J usage is TRBJ1-1; TRBD1 matches 8 bases. V lost 6 bases to trimming and J lost 4 bases; unmatched junction nucleotides: 13. This CDR3 is 16 amino acids long. Germline V gives CDR1 KGHSH, CDR2 LQKENI. The CDR3 DNA is TGTGCCAGCTCCCCCAACCTCTACAGGGGGGGCACTGAAGCTTTCTTT. Its translation is CASSPNLYRGGTEAFF. The full variable domain, rest sourced from reference TRBV18 and TRBJ1-1, is NAGVMQNPRHLVRRRGQEARLRCSPMKGHSHVYWYRQLPEEGLKFMVYLQKENIIDESGMPKERFSAEFPKEGPSILRIQQVVRGDSAAYFCASSPNLYRGGTEAFFGQGTRLTVV.

This chain joins TRBV7-9 and TRBJ1-5, with 8 positions matching TRBD1. Germline CDR1 is SEHNR and CDR2 is FQNEAQ (reference sequence). V was clipped by 4 bases and J by 4 bases; unmatched bases: 15. The CDR3 loop spans 18 amino acids. CDR3 amino acids: CASSSTRGGQVGNQPQHF. The CDR3 region has the DNA TGTGCCAGCAGCTCCACGAGGGGGGGACAGGTCGGGAATCAGCCCCAGCATTTT.

The rearrangement joins TRBV6-5 to TRBJ2-7; maybe TRBD1 (6 bases). Trimming pared 5 bases from V and 0 bases from J, leaving 11 bases between. The CDR3 spans 14 residues. CDR1 is MNHEY and CDR2 is SVGAGI in the germline V gene. CDR3 DNA sequence: TGTGCCAGCAGTCAGGGGACGAGCTCCTACGAGCAGTACTTC. Protein sequence: CASSQGTSSYEQYF.

This sequence joins TRBV7-9 and TRBJ2-6; D call uncertain. The V and J ends lost 3 bases and 2 bases respectively, with 20 bases between them. The CDR3 is 19 residues long. Germline assignment: CDR1 SEHNR and CDR2 FQNEAQ (reference sequence). CDR3 loop: CASSFLGRQVFAGANVLTF. CDR3 in DNA: TGTGCCAGCAGCTTCCTCGGTAGGCAGGTTTTCGCTGGGGCCAACGTCCTGACTTTC.

The chain has TRBV7-2 and TRBJ2-7; D ambiguous. V lost 3 bases, J lost 1 base, and 16 bases lay in between. In germline, CDR1 is SGHTA, CDR2 FQGNSA. CDR3 length: 16 residues. CDR3: CASSLMPHSLSYEQYF. In DNA, the CDR3 is TGTGCCAGCAGCTTGATGCCCCACTCGCTATCCTACGAGCAGTACTTC.

The sample holds one count of this clone. The CDR3 here is CASSRNSNQPQHF. DNA of the CDR3: TGTGCCAGCAGCAGAAATAGCAATCAGCCCCAGCATTTT. The chain recombines TRBV28 with TRBJ1-5; no definite D call. V dropped 6 bases and J dropped 0 bases, with 6 bases sitting between them. Germline V gene lookup returns CDR1 MDHEN and CDR2 SYDVKM. There are 13 residues in the CDR3.

As to this clone: Other DNA variants within this sample encode the same CDR3. This rearrangement joins TRBV29-1 to TRBJ1-1; 7 bases are a match to TRBD1. The CDR3 contains 13 residues. Germline CDR1 SQVTM, CDR2 ANQGSEA. Trimming took 3 bases from V and 5 from J; bases not matched to a gene: 6. CDR3 in amino acids: CSVERQGGTEAFF. CDR3 bases: TGCAGCGTTGAGCGACAGGGCGGAACTGAAGCTTTCTTT.

This clone was seen only once. V is TRBV6-4 and J is TRBJ1-6; TRBD1 agrees at 7 bases. Germline V lookup: CDR1 MRHNA, CDR2 SNTAGT. The CDR3 contains 15 residues. V was clipped by 5 bases and J by 6 bases; unmatched bases: 7. DNA of the CDR3: TGTGCCAGCAGTTTTACGACAGGGAGTAATTCACCCCTCCACTTT. Its protein is CASSFTTGSNSPLHF.

The rearrangement links TRBV5-5 to TRBJ2-2; 12 bases agree with TRBD2. Germline lookup yields CDR1 SGHKS and CDR2 YYEKEE (reference sequence). The CDR3 is made up of 18 amino acids. J was trimmed by 1 base and V by 1 base; bases with no gene match: 5. This CDR3 reads CASSLTMTSGGNTGELFF. CDR3 bases: TGTGCCAGCAGCTTGACGATGACTAGCGGGGGGAACACCGGGGAGCTGTTTTTT.

As for this clone: The junction and the germline gene differ at one end; a read error may be behind it. The gene calls are TRBV7-9 and TRBJ1-5, with D possibly TRBD1 on 6 matching bases. The germline V gene encodes CDR1 SEHNR and CDR2 FQNEAQ (reference sequence). The CDR3 is made up of 12 amino acids. CDR3 sequence reads: CASSPQTGRRNF. The CDR3 DNA reads as TGTGCCAGCAGCCCCCAGACAGGCAGGAGGAATTTT.

CDR3 sequence reads: CASSLVGTPSTGELFF. The CDR3 nucleotides read TGTGCCAGCAGCTTAGTGGGGACTCCCAGCACCGGGGAGCTGTTTTTT. The chain recombines TRBV11-2 with TRBJ2-2; TRBD2 is a possible D gene (6 bases). Trimming took off 1 base at V and 4 bases at J, with 13 bases between the two ends. The CDR3 sequence is 16 residues long. CDR1 and CDR2 from the germline V gene are SGHAT and FQNNGV.